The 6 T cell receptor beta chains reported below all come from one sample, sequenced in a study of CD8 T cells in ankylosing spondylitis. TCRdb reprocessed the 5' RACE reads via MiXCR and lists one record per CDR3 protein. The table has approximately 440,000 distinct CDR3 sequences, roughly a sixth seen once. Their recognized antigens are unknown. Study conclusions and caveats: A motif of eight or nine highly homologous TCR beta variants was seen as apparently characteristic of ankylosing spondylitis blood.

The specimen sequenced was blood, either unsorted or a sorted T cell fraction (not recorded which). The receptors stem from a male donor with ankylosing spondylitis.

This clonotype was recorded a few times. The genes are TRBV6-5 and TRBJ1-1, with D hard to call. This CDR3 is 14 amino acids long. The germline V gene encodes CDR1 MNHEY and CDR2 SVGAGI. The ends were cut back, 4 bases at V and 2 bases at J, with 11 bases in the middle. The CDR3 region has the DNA TGTGCCAGCAGTTCGATGACACAAAACACTGAAGCTTTCTTT. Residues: CASSSMTQNTEAFF.

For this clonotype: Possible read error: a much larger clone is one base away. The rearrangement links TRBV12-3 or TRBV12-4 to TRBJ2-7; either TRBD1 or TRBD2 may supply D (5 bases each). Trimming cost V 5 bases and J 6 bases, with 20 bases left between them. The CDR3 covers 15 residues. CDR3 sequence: CASSAGGRAPREQYF. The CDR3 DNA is TGTGCCAGCAGTGCTGGGGGAAGGGCCCCCCGCGAGCAGTACTTC.

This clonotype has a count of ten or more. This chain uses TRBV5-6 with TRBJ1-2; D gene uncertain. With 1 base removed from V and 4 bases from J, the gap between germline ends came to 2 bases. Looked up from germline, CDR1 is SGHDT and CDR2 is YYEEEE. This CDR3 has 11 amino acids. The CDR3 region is CASSLTYGYTF. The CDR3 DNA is TGTGCCAGCAGCTTGACCTATGGCTACACCTTC.

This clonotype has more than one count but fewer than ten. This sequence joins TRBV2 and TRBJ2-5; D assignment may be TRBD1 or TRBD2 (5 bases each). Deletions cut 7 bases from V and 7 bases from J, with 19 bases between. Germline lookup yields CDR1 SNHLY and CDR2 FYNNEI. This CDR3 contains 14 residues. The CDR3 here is CASKTGTSVMTQYF. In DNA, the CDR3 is TGTGCCAGCAAGACCGGGACCTCGGTCATGACCCAGTACTTC.

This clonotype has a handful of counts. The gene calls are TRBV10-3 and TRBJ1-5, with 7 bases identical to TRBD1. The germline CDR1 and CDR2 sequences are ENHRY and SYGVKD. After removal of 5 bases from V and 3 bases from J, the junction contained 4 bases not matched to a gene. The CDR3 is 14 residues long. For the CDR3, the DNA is TGTGCCATCAGTTCCGGACAGGACAATCAGCCCCAGCATTTT. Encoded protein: CAISSGQDNQPQHF.

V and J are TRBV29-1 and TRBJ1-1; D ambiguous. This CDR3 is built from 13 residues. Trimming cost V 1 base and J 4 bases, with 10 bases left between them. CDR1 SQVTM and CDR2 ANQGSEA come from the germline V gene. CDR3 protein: CSVEAGGGTEAFF. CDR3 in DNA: TGCAGCGTTGAAGCGGGTGGAGGCACTGAAGCTTTCTTT.